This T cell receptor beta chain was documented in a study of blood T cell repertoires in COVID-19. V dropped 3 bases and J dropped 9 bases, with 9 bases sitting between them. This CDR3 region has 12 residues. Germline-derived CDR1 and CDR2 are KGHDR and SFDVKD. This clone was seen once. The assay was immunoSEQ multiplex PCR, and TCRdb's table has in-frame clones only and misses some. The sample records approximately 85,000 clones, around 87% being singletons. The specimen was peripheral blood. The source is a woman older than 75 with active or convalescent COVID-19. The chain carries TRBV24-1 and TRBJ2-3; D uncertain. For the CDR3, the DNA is TGTGCCACCAGTGATAGTAGCATCACGCAGTATTTT. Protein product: CATSDSSITQYF.